This T cell receptor (beta chain) was profiled in a study of blood T cells in healthy people across ages. Donor samples were obtained from healthy Caucasian individuals from Russia, aged about 6 to 95. V shed 3 bases and J shed 7 bases, with 15 bases lying between them. This CDR3 is 14 amino acids long. Germline CDR1 is MGHDK and CDR2 is SYGVNS. A J-beta primer mix and a sample-barcoded 5' primer were used in a second PCR of roughly 6 to 12 cycles. TCRdb recomputed calls from the 5' RACE reads with MiXCR, one row per CDR3 protein. The data hold about 640,000 distinct CDR3 sequences, with approximately 30% observed a single time. This clonotype has a handful of counts.

Material: blood. This chain links TRBV25-1 with TRBJ1-2; tentatively, D is TRBD1 (5 bases). This clonotype originated in a woman aged 80 or over in good health. In DNA form, the CDR3 reads TGTGCCAGCAGTGAGGGGGGGAGGTTAGGTGGCTACACCTTC. It codes for CASSEGGRLGGYTF.